This T cell receptor beta chain was captured by sequencing in a study of blood T cell repertoires in COVID-19. Study details: Acute and convalescent COVID-19 samples came from the United States, Italy and Spain. In each case, the material was cDNA or gDNA derived from T cells, B-cell-depleted T cells, or PBMCs.

In the original analysis: The assay estimated nucleated cells by amplifying reference gene primers. Repertoires were generated with immunoSEQ multiplex PCR, while TCRdb's copy carries only in-frame clones and drops some. That table is the source of V, J and clone size, and D and trimming were worked out from the DNA. The sample lists some 300,000 clones, over 80% seen once, with 4.1% in the top ten. Germline values: CDR1 KGHSH, CDR2 LQKENI. J gave up 5 bases and V 2 bases, and 4 bases lay outside the gene matches. The CDR3 extends over 14 amino acids. Sequences were obtained from peripheral blood. The chain has TRBV18 and TRBJ2-5, with 8 bases matching TRBD2. The origin of this receptor is a woman in her fifties or sixties with active or convalescent COVID-19. The CDR3 here is CASSPSSGGETQYF. The DNA of the CDR3 is TGTGCCAGCTCACCAAGCTCGGGAGGGGAGACCCAGTACTTC.